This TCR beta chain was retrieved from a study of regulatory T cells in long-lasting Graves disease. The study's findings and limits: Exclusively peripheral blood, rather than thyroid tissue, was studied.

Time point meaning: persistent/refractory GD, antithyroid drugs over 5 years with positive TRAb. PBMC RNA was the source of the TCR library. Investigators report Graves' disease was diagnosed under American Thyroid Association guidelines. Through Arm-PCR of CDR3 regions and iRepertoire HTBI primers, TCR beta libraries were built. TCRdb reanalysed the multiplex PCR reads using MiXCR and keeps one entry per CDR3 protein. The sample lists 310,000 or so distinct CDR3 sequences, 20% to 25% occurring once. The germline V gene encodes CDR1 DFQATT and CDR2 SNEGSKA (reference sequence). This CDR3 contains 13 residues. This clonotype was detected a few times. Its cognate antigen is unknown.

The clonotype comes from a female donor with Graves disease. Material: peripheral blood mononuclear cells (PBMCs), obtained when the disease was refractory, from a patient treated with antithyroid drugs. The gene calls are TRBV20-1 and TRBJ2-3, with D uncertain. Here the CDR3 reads CSVLLTGPDTQYF. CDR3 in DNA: TGCAGCGTTCTGCTGACCGGCCCAGATACGCAGTATTTT.